This T cell receptor (beta chain) was identified during a study of radiotherapy plus CTLA-4 blockade in lung cancer. Overall study context: Among patients, roughly 18% showed objective responses, and over 30% had disease control. Study-level points and caveats: How blood T cell clones changed early, along with interferon-beta, reportedly forecast response best. Tumor-origin TCR clones grew in blood after radiotherapy plus ipilimumab.

The V and J ends lost 2 bases and 1 base respectively, with 12 bases between them. The CDR3 length is 15 residues. Looked up from germline, CDR1 is SGHRS and CDR2 is YFSETQ. It was focal radiation plus CTLA-4 blockade with ipilimumab that patients with chemo-refractory metastatic non-small-cell lung cancer received. The data were produced by immunoSEQ multiplex PCR, yet TCRdb's version contains in-frame clones alone and is incomplete. The sample includes around 110,000 clones, approximately 87% of them seen just once. This clone was seen a few times. The antigen remains undetermined. The sequence was obtained from a human donor with non-small cell lung cancer that progressed on radiotherapy plus ipilimumab. Some clones in this sample may be carry-over from other donors' samples. Sequencing was performed on peripheral blood, taken from a patient treated with radiotherapy plus ipilimumab. The chain employs TRBV5-1 and TRBJ1-1; no firm D call. The DNA for the CDR3 is TGCGCCAGCAGCTTCGGCGGACTGAAGAACACTGAAGCTTTCTTT. It specifies CASSFGGLKNTEAFF.